The 10 T cell receptor beta chains below were found in one sample sequenced in a study of human thymus T cells (dated by TCRdb to 2020 to 2021). Library generation was performed with the immunoSEQ multiplex PCR assay. This immuneACCESS table, as held by TCRdb, lists in-frame sequences with V and J called but not all clones. Of the missing ones, under half trace to an unresolved V gene in checked studies; the others have no known cause. The sample table contains about 46,000 clones; only one count was recorded for 85% to 95% of them. The top ten clonotypes cover roughly 0.16% of the sample. Input material: blood. The receptors were sampled from a girl under two years old with a congenital heart defect but otherwise immunologically healthy.

J is TRBJ1-1 and V is TRBV4-1; no reliable D call. This CDR3 is built from 15 residues. Trimming stripped 0 bases from V and 1 base from J, with 9 bases between. The germline CDR1 and CDR2 sequences are MGHRA and YSYEKL. The CDR3 sequence: CASSQDPFPNTEAFF. The CDR3 coding sequence is TGCGCCAGCAGCCAAGACCCTTTCCCGAACACTGAAGCTTTCTTT.

The rearrangement joins TRBV20-1 to TRBJ2-7; D possibly uses TRBD1 or TRBD2 (5 bases each). Trimming shortened V by 6 bases and J by 5 bases, and 11 bases separated the two germline ends. Germline V lookup: CDR1 DFQATT, CDR2 SNEGSKA (reference sequence). The CDR3 length is 11 residues. This CDR3 is CSAPRENEQYF. The CDR3 bases are TGCAGTGCGCCCAGGGAGAACGAGCAGTACTTC.

This rearrangement joins TRBV5-1 to TRBJ2-5, with 13 bases lining up with TRBD2. The CDR3 is made up of 16 amino acids. CDR1 and CDR2 from the germline V gene are SGHRS and YFSETQ. Germline trimming cut 2 bases from V and 0 bases from J; bases unmatched to any gene: 1. CDR3 DNA: TGCGCCAGCAGCTTAGGGACTAGCGGGAACCAAGAGACCCAGTACTTC. Residues: CASSLGTSGNQETQYF. Drawing the rest from reference TRBV5-1 and TRBJ2-5, the complete variable domain is KAGVTQTPRYLIKTRGQQVTLSCSPISGHRSVSWYQQTPGQGLQFLFEYFSETQRNKGNFPGRFSGRQFSNSRSEMNVSTLELGDSALYLCASSLGTSGNQETQYFGPGTRLLVL.

The gene calls are TRBV7-9 and TRBJ1-2; D is unresolved. V was cut by 5 bases and J by 7 bases, with 14 bases left in between. The CDR3 is 13 amino acids. Germline V CDR1 and CDR2: SEHNR, FQNEAQ (reference sequence). The CDR3 nucleotides read TGTGCCAGCAGCCAGGCGAGCGGGTTTGGCTACACCTTC. Translating gives CASSQASGFGYTF. Filled out from reference TRBV7-9 and TRBJ1-2, the complete variable domain reads DTGVSQNPRHKITKRGQNVTFRCDPISEHNRLYWYRQTLGQGPEFLTYFQNEAQLEKSRLLSDRFSAERPKGSFSTLEIQRTEQGDSAMYLCASSQASGFGYTFGSGTRLTVV.

In nucleotides, the CDR3 is TGCGCCAGCAGCCAAGGGGAGGTTGGGGCGGGGCGTCACAATGAGCAGTTCTTC. This sequence encodes CASSQGEVGAGRHNEQFF. The J gene is TRBJ2-1, the V gene TRBV4-3; a possible D gene is TRBD2 (6 bases). The CDR3 totals 18 residues. V was trimmed by 1 base and J by 5 bases, leaving 21 bases between them. CDR1 LGHNA and CDR2 YSLEER come from the germline V gene.

DNA for the CDR3: TGCGCCAGCAGATTAGGGGGCCCGGGACGGGAGCTGTTTTTT. Translating gives CASRLGGPGRELFF. The chain links TRBV5-1 to TRBJ2-2, with 7 bases matching TRBD1. Germline CDR1 SGHRS, CDR2 YFSETQ. The CDR3 consists of 14 residues. V trimming: 5 bases; J trimming: 9 bases; junction bases outside the gene matches: 10. Full variable domain (rest looked up from reference TRBV5-1 and TRBJ2-2): KAGVTQTPRYLIKTRGQQVTLSCSPISGHRSVSWYQQTPGQGLQFLFEYFSETQRNKGNFPGRFSGRQFSNSRSEMNVSTLELGDSALYLCASRLGGPGRELFFGEGSRLTVL.

The chain uses TRBV5-1 and TRBJ2-1; D gene uncertain. CDR3 size: 13 residues. CDR1 and CDR2 from the germline V gene are SGHRS and YFSETQ. Trimming stripped 4 bases from V and 4 bases from J, with 9 bases between. The CDR3 loop is CASSALKYNEQFF. CDR3 sequence (DNA): TGCGCCAGCAGCGCCTTGAAATACAATGAGCAGTTCTTC.

V is TRBV28 and J is TRBJ1-1; unclear D gene. Germline CDR1 reads MDHEN; CDR2 reads SYDVKM. With 5 bases removed from V and 0 bases from J, the gap between germline ends came to 13 bases. This CDR3 comprises 15 residues. This chain's CDR3 is CASSLTRLMNTEAFF. The DNA for the CDR3 is TGTGCCAGCAGTCTCACTCGGCTTATGAACACTGAAGCTTTCTTT.

The chain links TRBV7-9 to TRBJ2-1; 7 nucleotides align to TRBD1. Germline trimming cut 5 bases from V and 3 bases from J; bases unmatched to any gene: 1. CDR1 SEHNR and CDR2 FQNEAQ come from the germline V gene (reference sequence). This CDR3 comprises 13 residues. CDR3 residues: CASSRDSYNEQFF. CDR3 DNA: TGTGCCAGCAGCAGGGACAGCTACAATGAGCAGTTCTTC.

The chain links TRBV10-3 to TRBJ1-5, with D possibly matching TRBD1 (5 bases). CDR1 and CDR2 (germline): ENHRY, SYGVKD. V lost 2 bases, J lost 4 bases, and 6 bases lay in between. This CDR3 has 13 amino acids. The CDR3 spells CAISEGGNQPQHF. The CDR3 region has the DNA TGTGCCATCAGTGAGGGGGGGAATCAGCCCCAGCATTTT.